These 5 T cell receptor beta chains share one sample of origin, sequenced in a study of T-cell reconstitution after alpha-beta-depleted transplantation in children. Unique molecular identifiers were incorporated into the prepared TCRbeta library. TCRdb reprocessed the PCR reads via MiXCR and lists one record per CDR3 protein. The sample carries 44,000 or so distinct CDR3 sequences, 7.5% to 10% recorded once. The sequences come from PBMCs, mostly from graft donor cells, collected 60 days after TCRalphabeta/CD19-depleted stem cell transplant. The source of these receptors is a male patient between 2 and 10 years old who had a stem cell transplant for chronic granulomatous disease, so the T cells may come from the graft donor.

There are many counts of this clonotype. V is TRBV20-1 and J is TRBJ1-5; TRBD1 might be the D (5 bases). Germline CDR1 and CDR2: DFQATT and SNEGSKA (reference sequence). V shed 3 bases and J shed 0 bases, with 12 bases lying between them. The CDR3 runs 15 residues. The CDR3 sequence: CSARGGQGSNQPQHF. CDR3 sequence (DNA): TGCAGTGCTAGGGGCGGGCAGGGTAGCAATCAGCCCCAGCATTTT.

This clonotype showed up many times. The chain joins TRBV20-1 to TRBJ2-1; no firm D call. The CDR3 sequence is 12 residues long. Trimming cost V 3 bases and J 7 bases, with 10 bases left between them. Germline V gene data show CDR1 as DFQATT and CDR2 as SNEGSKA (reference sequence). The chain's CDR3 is CSARGILNEQFF. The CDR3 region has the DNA TGCAGTGCTAGGGGGATTCTGAATGAGCAGTTCTTC.

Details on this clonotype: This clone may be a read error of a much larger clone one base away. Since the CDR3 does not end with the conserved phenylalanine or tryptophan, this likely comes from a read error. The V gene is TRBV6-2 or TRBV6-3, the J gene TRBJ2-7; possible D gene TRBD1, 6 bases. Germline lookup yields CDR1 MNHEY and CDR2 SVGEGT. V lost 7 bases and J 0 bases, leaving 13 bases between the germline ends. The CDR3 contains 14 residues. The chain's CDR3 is CASTGTDSSYEQYL. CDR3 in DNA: TGTGCCAGCACGGGCACGGACAGCTCCTACGAGCAGTACTTG.

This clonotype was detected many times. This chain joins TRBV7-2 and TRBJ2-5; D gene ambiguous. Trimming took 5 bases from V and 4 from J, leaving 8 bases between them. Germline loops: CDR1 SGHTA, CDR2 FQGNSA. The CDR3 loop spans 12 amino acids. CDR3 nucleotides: TGTGCCAGCAGCGGCGGCTTAGAGACCCAGTACTTC. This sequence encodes CASSGGLETQYF.

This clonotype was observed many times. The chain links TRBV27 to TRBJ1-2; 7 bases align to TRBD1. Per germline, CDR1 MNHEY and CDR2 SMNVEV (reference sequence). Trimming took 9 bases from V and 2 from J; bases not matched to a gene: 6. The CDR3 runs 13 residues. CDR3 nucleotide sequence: TGTGCCAGTAGGGACAGCGCCAACTATGGCTACACCTTC. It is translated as CASRDSANYGYTF.